The 8 T cell receptor beta chains below were found in one sample sequenced in a study of T cells in Graves' hyperthyroidism and ophthalmopathy. Amplification of TCR beta CDR3 regions used RNA as the template. An initial round of RT-PCR targeting the TCR CDR3 relied on the HTBI primer set. A single record per CDR3 protein comes from TCRdb applying MiXCR to the multiplex PCR reads. Altogether fewer than 600,000 distinct CDR3 sequences are present, approximately 15% being singletons, with the ten largest covering around 17%. Sequences were obtained from blood. The receptors stem from a woman under 30 with Graves' hyperthyroidism.

This clonotype has only a few counts. This chain joins TRBV15 and TRBJ2-2; 9 bases align to TRBD1. V shed 4 bases and J 7 bases; nucleotides not matched to a gene: 10. This CDR3 spans 16 amino acids. The germline CDR1 and CDR2 sequences are LNHNV and YYDKDF (reference sequence). The CDR3 DNA reads TGTGCCACCAGCAATCCACGGACAGGGGCTAGCGGGGAGCTGTTTTTT. Translation: CATSNPRTGASGELFF.

The V gene is TRBV19, the J gene TRBJ2-1; D is unresolved. The CDR3 spans 13 residues. Trimming cost V 3 bases and J 7 bases, with 10 bases left between them. Germline V gene lookup returns CDR1 LNHDA and CDR2 SQIVND (reference sequence). CDR3 region: CASSMLEGNEQFF. CDR3 DNA sequence: TGTGCCAGTAGTATGTTAGAAGGGAATGAGCAGTTCTTC.

The chain joins TRBV19 to TRBJ1-5, with 9 positions matching TRBD1. The CDR3 has 15 amino acids. V shed 4 bases and J 6 bases; nucleotides not matched to a gene: 7. CDR1 and CDR2 (germline): LNHDA, SQIVND (reference sequence). Here the CDR3 reads CASSNTGGGSQPQHF. For the CDR3, the DNA is TGTGCCAGTAGTAACACAGGGGGCGGGAGTCAGCCCCAGCATTTT.

This chain uses TRBV20-1 with TRBJ1-2; D is possibly TRBD1 (5 bases). CDR1 DFQATT and CDR2 SNEGSKA come from the germline V gene (reference sequence). This CDR3 comprises 13 residues. V was clipped by 0 bases and J by 5 bases, with 10 bases between them. The CDR3 region has the DNA TGCAGTGCTAGAGATCCAGGGAGGTATGGCTACACCTTC. Translated: CSARDPGRYGYTF.

The chain employs TRBV19 and TRBJ1-2; no clear D. CDR1 and CDR2 (germline): LNHDA, SQIVND (reference sequence). The CDR3 totals 11 residues. Deletions cut 1 base from V and 8 bases from J, with 5 bases between. As DNA, the CDR3 is TGTGCCAGTAGTATAGCGGAAGGCTACACCTTC. Amino acids: CASSIAEGYTF.

This clonotype was seen only a few times. A much larger clone sits a single nucleotide away, making a read error possible. This rearrangement joins TRBV20-1 to TRBJ2-1; possible D gene TRBD2, 6 bases. V gave up 7 bases and J gave up 1 base, with 17 bases separating them. From germline, CDR1 is DFQATT and CDR2 SNEGSKA (reference sequence). The CDR3 is made up of 15 amino acids. The CDR3, as DNA: TGCAGTGGCTTGGAGGGCCTTGCGTCCTACAATGAGCAGTTCTTC. Amino acid sequence: CSGLEGLASYNEQFF.

This clonotype has at least ten counts. The chain couples TRBV9 to TRBJ2-7; 8 bases line up with TRBD1. The CDR3 is 14 amino acids. Germline lookup yields CDR1 SGDLS and CDR2 YYNGEE. With 1 base clipped from V and 4 bases from J, the junction kept 4 bases outside the gene matches. The CDR3 DNA follows: TGTGCCAGCAGCGTAAGGACAGGGTCGTACGAGCAGTACTTC. It translates to CASSVRTGSYEQYF.

V and J are TRBV11-2 and TRBJ1-4; no firm D call. Germline CDR1 SGHAT, CDR2 FQNNGV. Trimming removed 3 bases from V and 7 bases from J, with 6 bases in between. There are 12 residues in the CDR3. DNA of the CDR3: TGTGCCAGCAGCTTCGAATCTGAAAAACTGTTTTTT. Translation gives CASSFESEKLFF.